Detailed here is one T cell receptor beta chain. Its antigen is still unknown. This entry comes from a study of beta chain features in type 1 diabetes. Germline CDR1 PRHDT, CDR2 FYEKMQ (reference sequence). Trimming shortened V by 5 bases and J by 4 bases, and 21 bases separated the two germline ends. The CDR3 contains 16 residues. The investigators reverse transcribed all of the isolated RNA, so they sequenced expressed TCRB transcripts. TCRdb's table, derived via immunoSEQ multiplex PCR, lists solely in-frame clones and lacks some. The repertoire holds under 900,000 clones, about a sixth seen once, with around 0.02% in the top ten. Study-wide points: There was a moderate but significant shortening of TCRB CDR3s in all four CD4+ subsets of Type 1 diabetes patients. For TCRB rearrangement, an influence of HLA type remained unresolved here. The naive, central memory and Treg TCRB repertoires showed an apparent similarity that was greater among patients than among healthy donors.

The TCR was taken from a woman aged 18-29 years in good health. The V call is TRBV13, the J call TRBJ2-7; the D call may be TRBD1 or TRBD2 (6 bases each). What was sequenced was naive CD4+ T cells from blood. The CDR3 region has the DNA TGTGCCAGCAGCCCATATGGGGGCGGGACCTCTTACGAGCAGTACTTC. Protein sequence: CASSPYGGGTSYEQYF. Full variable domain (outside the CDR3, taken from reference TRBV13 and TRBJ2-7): AAGVIQSPRHLIKEKRETATLKCYPIPRHDTVYWYQQGPGQDPQFLISFYEKMQSDKGSIPDRFSAQQFSDYHSELNMSSLELGDSALYFCASSPYGGGTSYEQYFGPGTRLTVT.